This T cell receptor (beta chain) was identified in a study of control samples from healthy donors and cancer patients. Only in-frame clones appear in the TCRdb table, and some are missing; sequencing was by immunoSEQ multiplex PCR. Of fewer than 100,000 clones in the sample, almost 85% were seen once. V lost 3 bases and J 1 base, leaving 12 bases between the germline ends. The CDR3 sequence is 14 residues long. CDR1 and CDR2 (germline): DFQATT, SNEGSKA (reference sequence). The sequenced sample consisted of blood. The chain joins TRBV20-1 to TRBJ2-5, with a tentative D call TRBD2 (5 bases). The sequence was obtained from a woman in her fifties or sixties in good health. CDR3: CSASPGWGQETQYF. For the CDR3, the DNA is TGCAGTGCTAGTCCGGGATGGGGCCAAGAGACCCAGTACTTC.